The T cell receptor beta chain described here comes from a study of cytomegalovirus exposure and HLA in healthy donors. Study background: It was reported in a later analysis that the approximately 120 validation repertoires used the same platform as the 650 to 800 first-cohort repertoires. Study outcomes and limitations: The study listed approximately 170 cytomegalovirus-associated TCR beta chains. A classifier reportedly called cytomegalovirus status with high sensitivity and specificity.

Repertoires were generated with immunoSEQ multiplex PCR, while TCRdb's copy carries only in-frame clones and drops some. The table records around 250,000 clones, almost 90% of them present only once. Concerning this clone itself: Its antigen is currently unknown.

The CDR3 is 16 amino acids. J gave up 7 bases and V 4 bases, and 9 bases lay outside the gene matches. The V gene's germline CDR1 is SGHRS and CDR2 YFSETQ. This clonotype was sampled from a woman aged 18-29 years in good health and CMV-seronegative. The sample was PBMCs. The rearrangement links TRBV5-1 to TRBJ1-4; TRBD1 aligns across 11 bases. The CDR3, as DNA: TGCGCCAGCAGCGCACTCCGGGACAGGGGGGCTGAAAAACTGTTTTTT. It encodes CASSALRDRGAEKLFF.